This T cell receptor beta chain was captured by sequencing in a study of spatial heterogeneity in lung cancer. General study findings and limits: The study found that expanded intratumoral alpha and beta TCR counts tracked tumor mutation counts.

The time point denotes: sample taken at primary tumor resection. TCRdb independently ran MiXCR on the 5' RACE reads; one entry per CDR3 protein. The sample shows 8,500 to 10,000 distinct CDR3 sequences, roughly half of them seen only once. CDR3 length: 15 amino acids. V was clipped by 3 bases and J by 5 bases, with 16 bases between them. Germline V gene lookup returns CDR1 MDHEN and CDR2 SYDVKM. This clonotype was found a few times. Its antigen is still unknown. This sequence was found in a female donor with early-stage non-small cell lung cancer. The chain has TRBV28 and TRBJ1-2; no clear D. The sequencing used lung tumor tissue, collected at surgery. For the CDR3, the DNA is TGTGCCAGCAGTTTCACAAGGACGTTCTTTTATGGCTACACCTTC. This sequence encodes CASSFTRTFFYGYTF.